This T cell receptor beta chain was captured by sequencing in a study of shared clonotypes between healthy human individuals (dated by TCRdb to between 2020 and 2021). At the level of the whole study: A few men and two women, aged 18 to 49 years, made up the cohort. The study deeply sequenced blood TCR repertoires of several healthy adults to estimate repertoire size and the extent of clonotype sharing between individuals. To increase sequencing depth and limit assay-specific biases, TCR repertoire library preparation and sequencing were carried out by different laboratories using diverse techniques. Each donor's leukapheresis produced roughly between roughly 0.9 and 9 billion PBMCs. For each donor, CD4 naive and CD4 memory were each given three plates, CD8 naive was given two plates, and CD8 memory was given one plate.

Regarding this clone: Its antigen specificity is not known. Base qualities are not provided; no much larger clone lies one nucleotide away. Other DNA variants within this sample encode the same CDR3.

The germline V gene specifies SNHLY as CDR1 and FYNNEI as CDR2. Spanning cysteine to phenylalanine, the CDR3 consists of 12 amino acids. Solely the CDR3 DNA is kept, with 36 bases framed from the first base. Trimming at the junction amounts to 6 bases on V and 2 bases on J, and the germline ends lie 7 bases apart. On the study overall, not on this receptor specifically: Sharing across several donors was observed for around 5% of naive CD4, over 3% of naive CD8, 2% to 2.5% of memory CD4, and around 0.44% of memory CD8 clonotypes. Even with the large sequencing depth, rarefaction of the sorted-subset datasets indicated that sequencing was incomplete. Naive subsets generally had larger estimated clonotype richness than memory subsets did. Only blood was sampled, and tissue TCR repertoires likely differ from those in blood. Because the study included only a small number of donors, the genetic and exposure-history diversity represented was limited. Compared with non-shared clonotypes, the clonotypes found in all four sorted-subset donors had higher generation probabilities. Pairwise subsampling led to the expectation that sequencing depth would affect the degree of clonotype sharing among donors.

TCR CDR3 regions were amplified from genomic DNA by multiplex PCR using the deep immunoSEQ assay. Genomic DNA extracted from each cell subset was distributed evenly over all wells of several immunoSEQ 96-well plates, and each plate served as one replicate. For sorted subsets, roughly 200 ng of genomic DNA, equivalent to 25,000 to 35,000 T cell genomes, went into each replicate PCR. Purified libraries were quantified with a Qubit 3.0 fluorometer, sized on a Bioanalyzer 2100, and re-quantified with the KAPA Library Quantification kit. Every immunoSEQ 96-well plate was sequenced on a dedicated single-read 150-cycle Illumina NextSeq 550 flow cell. Concerning the study's data processing: The immunoSEQ output contained only junctional sequences without quality scores, so filtering could not match that applied to full-length reads. Sequences were annotated with PyIR, a Python wrapper for IgBLAST v1.9, using IMGT germline references to assign V/J genes and CDR3. Any read was removed if the V/J assignment was weak (E-value above 1e-6), the CDR3 was missing, or the read contained stop codons, out-of-frame junctions, or ambiguous translated residues. A V3J clonotype was defined by an identical inferred V gene, J gene, and CDR3 amino acid sequence. Percentage overlap between repertoires was computed as shared unique clonotypes divided by the size of the smaller repertoire. Repertoire richness was assessed with RTK rarefaction, the Chao1 estimator, and Recon v2.1 estimates of unobserved clonotypes. Generation probabilities for all TCRbeta clonotypes obtained by the gDNA method from a handful of donors were computed using OLGA. The table was pulled from immuneACCESS by TCRdb, which kept in-frame rearrangements only. Such tables lose some clones; where checked, under half of the loss comes from unresolved V genes, and the rest has no known cause. V and J calls and clone size are those listed in that table; D and trimming were worked out from the DNA. This sample lists 2 million to 3 million clones; over 85% were detected once. Over 0.12% of the sample belongs to the ten largest clones.

Healthy HIV-negative adults with no recently reported acute infections or vaccinations were included as donors. Only Caucasian adults living in Nashville, Tennessee, USA were represented among the donors. Magnetic negative selection was used to enrich CD4+ T cells, after which naive cells were positively selected on CD45RA and the negative fraction became the memory subset. Blood was obtained by leukapheresis, after which PBMCs were separated by Ficoll-Histopaque density gradient centrifugation and cryopreserved in liquid nitrogen vapor phase. Analytical flow cytometry was used to check the purity and quantity of every magnetically sorted T cell population. Genomic DNA was isolated from each sorted fraction and quantified by UV absorbance on a Nanodrop 2000c.

The sample taken for sequencing was naive CD4+ T cells sorted from blood. According to the study, the label for this sample's cell subset or site signals: CD45RA+ positively selected. The chain is made from TRBV2 and TRBJ1-2, with an unclear D gene assignment. The sequence derives from a man aged 18 to 35 in good health. The CDR3 here reads CASSGRNYGYTF. The DNA is TGTGCCAGCAGCGGACGCAACTATGGCTACACCTTC.